The 27 T cell receptor beta chains below come from one sample, sequenced in a study of cytomegalovirus exposure and HLA in healthy donors (dated by TCRdb to 2016 to 2017). The library was prepared using the immunoSEQ multiplex PCR assay. TCRdb's version of the immuneACCESS table is confined to in-frame rearrangements and falls short of the full clone set. An unresolved V gene accounts for under half of the shortfall where checked; the remainder is of unknown origin. The table for this sample lists some 140,000 clones; roughly nine tenths of them were counted only once. Clones ranked in the top ten supply just under 3% of the sample. Sequencing used PBMCs. The origin of the receptors is a man aged 18 to 29 in good health and CMV-seronegative.

This clone came up once. V is TRBV29-1 and J is TRBJ2-1, with TRBD2 matching 11 bases. Germline CDR1 SQVTM, CDR2 ANQGSEA. Trimming took 7 bases from V and 2 from J; bases not matched to a gene: 7. The CDR3 loop spans 15 amino acids. CDR3 region: CSAQLAGGPYNEQFF. The CDR3 bases are TGCAGCGCACAGCTAGCGGGAGGCCCCTACAATGAGCAGTTCTTC.

This clone was recorded at least ten times. The gene calls are TRBV27 and TRBJ2-1, with 8 bases that match TRBD2. The V and J ends lost 5 bases and 11 bases, in that order; junction bases with no gene match: 14. Germline CDR1 reads MNHEY; CDR2 reads SMNVEV (reference sequence). The CDR3 consists of 15 residues. CDR3 DNA: TGTGCCAGCAGTCCCACGGGGGGTGCGGGGGGTAAGCAGTTCTTC. Protein sequence: CASSPTGGAGGKQFF.

V and J are TRBV5-1 and TRBJ1-6, with 7 bases aligning to TRBD1. Trimming at V came to 2 bases and at J to 8 bases, leaving 4 bases not matched to a gene. The germline V gene encodes CDR1 SGHRS and CDR2 YFSETQ. The CDR3 is 14 residues long. CDR3 bases: TGCGCCAGCAGCTTTCGACAGGGTGATTCACCCCTCCACTTT. Residues: CASSFRQGDSPLHF. Full variable domain (remainder filled in from reference TRBV5-1 and TRBJ1-6): KAGVTQTPRYLIKTRGQQVTLSCSPISGHRSVSWYQQTPGQGLQFLFEYFSETQRNKGNFPGRFSGRQFSNSRSEMNVSTLELGDSALYLCASSFRQGDSPLHFGNGTRLTVT.

This clone is a singleton in its sample. The chain uses TRBV29-1 and TRBJ2-1, with D unclear. This CDR3 is built from 11 residues. Per germline, CDR1 SQVTM and CDR2 ANQGSEA. V gave up 4 bases and J gave up 5 bases, with 6 bases separating them. CDR3 residues: CSVVGDNEQFF. The CDR3 nucleotides are TGCAGCGTTGTCGGAGACAATGAGCAGTTCTTC.

The chain carries TRBV5-4 and TRBJ2-2; D is possibly TRBD2 (6 bases). This CDR3 contains 14 residues. Germline values: CDR1 SGHNT, CDR2 YYREEE (reference sequence). The V gene lost 4 bases and the J gene lost 7 bases, with 14 bases spanning the gap. CDR3 in DNA: TGTGCCAGCAGCCCCGACTCGGGGGTCGGGGAGCTGTTTTTT. Protein sequence: CASSPDSGVGELFF.

The V and J genes are TRBV27 and TRBJ2-1; the match to TRBD2 covers 7 bases. With 8 bases clipped from V and 10 bases from J, the junction kept 8 bases outside the gene matches. The germline CDR1 and CDR2 sequences are MNHEY and SMNVEV (reference sequence). This CDR3 comprises 12 residues. CDR3 amino acids: CASGILTSEQFF. CDR3 sequence (DNA): TGTGCCAGCGGAATATTGACTAGCGAGCAGTTCTTC.

The V call is TRBV7-8, the J call TRBJ1-1; tentatively, D is TRBD1 (5 bases). The germline gives CDR1 SGHVS, CDR2 FQNEAQ. The CDR3 runs to 14 residues. Trimming left V 1 base short and J 3 bases short, with 9 bases between. The DNA for the CDR3 is TGTGCCAGCAGCTTAGAGGCAGGGTACACTGAAGCTTTCTTT. It codes for CASSLEAGYTEAFF.

V gene TRBV2 combines with J gene TRBJ2-3, with D possibly TRBD1 on 6 matching bases. V shed 11 bases and J shed 6 bases, with 24 bases lying between them. The CDR3 length is 15 residues. CDR1 and CDR2 from the germline V gene are SNHLY and FYNNEI. The CDR3 coding sequence is TGTGCCGCGACAGGAGTTAACTCCCGAGGGGATACGCAGTATTTT. This codes for CAATGVNSRGDTQYF.

The chain has TRBV10-3 and TRBJ2-3; 14 nucleotides line up with TRBD2. V shed 6 bases, J shed 6 bases, and the junction held 23 bases outside the gene matches. The germline CDR1 and CDR2 sequences are ENHRY and SYGVKD. This CDR3 comprises 21 residues. The DNA for the CDR3 is TGTGCCATCAGGGCACCACCCGGACTAGCGGGAGGAGTAGACTCTGCCGATACGCAGTATTTT. Translation gives CAIRAPPGLAGGVDSADTQYF.

The rearrangement joins TRBV28 to TRBJ2-3; possible D gene TRBD2, 6 bases. CDR3 length: 13 residues. Germline V gene sequence: CDR1 MDHEN, CDR2 SYDVKM. Trimming shortened V by 6 bases and J by 6 bases, and 13 bases separated the two germline ends. The CDR3 DNA reads TGTGCCAGCAGCCGTGGAGGAGGGGATACGCAGTATTTT. This sequence encodes CASSRGGGDTQYF.

The chain combines TRBV28 with TRBJ2-7; 7 bases are shared with TRBD2. Germline V lookup: CDR1 MDHEN, CDR2 SYDVKM. Unmatched junction bases numbered 9, after V lost 9 bases and J lost 1 base. This CDR3 spans 14 amino acids. CDR3 DNA: TGTGCCAGTCTTAGCGGGCAACAGTCCTACGAGCAGTACTTC. Translation: CASLSGQQSYEQYF.

The chain couples TRBV5-6 to TRBJ2-5; TRBD1 agrees at 8 bases. V lost 3 bases and J lost 4; bases outside the gene matches: 8. CDR1 and CDR2 from the germline V gene are SGHDT and YYEEEE. The length of the CDR3 is 15 residues. CDR3 in DNA: TGTGCCAGCAGCTGGCGGCAGGGGGCGCGAGAGACCCAGTACTTC. Translated: CASSWRQGARETQYF.

Only one count was recorded for this clone. This chain uses TRBV7-9 with TRBJ2-1, with 12 bases that match TRBD2. Trimming removed 3 bases from V and 10 bases from J; junction bases left unmatched: 4. CDR3 length equals 14 residues. Germline values: CDR1 SEHNR, CDR2 FQNEAQ (reference sequence). The CDR3 here is CASSFGLAGREQFF. DNA for the CDR3: TGTGCCAGCAGCTTTGGACTAGCGGGGAGGGAGCAGTTCTTC.

This clone was detected only a few times. The chain uses TRBV19 and TRBJ1-1, with 7 nucleotides matching TRBD1. Germline CDR1 LNHDA, CDR2 SQIVND (reference sequence). This CDR3 is 15 amino acids long. Losses at the gene ends were 3 bases for V and 1 base for J; bases not matched to a gene: 5. CDR3 in amino acids: CASSMMGTANTEAFF. The CDR3 DNA reads as TGTGCCAGTAGTATGATGGGGACAGCGAACACTGAAGCTTTCTTT.

CDR3 sequence reads: CASTRSGNNEQFF. For the CDR3, the DNA is TGTGCCAGCACTCGTAGCGGAAACAATGAGCAGTTCTTC. The J gene is TRBJ2-1, the V gene TRBV5-8, with a tentative D call TRBD2 (6 bases). V shed 6 bases and J shed 5 bases, with 12 bases lying between them. This CDR3 is built from 13 residues. Looked up from germline, CDR1 is SGHTS and CDR2 is YDEGEE.

The chain uses TRBV25-1 and TRBJ2-3; 10 bases agree with TRBD2. This CDR3 is 16 amino acids long. Germline assignment: CDR1 MGHDK and CDR2 SYGVNS. V dropped 3 bases and J dropped 4; count of bases not matched to a gene: 7. CDR3 in amino acids: CASSESSGSLADTQYF. The CDR3 region has the DNA TGTGCCAGCAGTGAGTCTAGCGGGAGTCTGGCAGATACGCAGTATTTT.

This chain connects TRBV7-6 to TRBJ2-7; 10 nucleotides match TRBD1. J was trimmed by 4 bases and V by 5 bases; bases with no gene match: 11. The CDR3 has 16 amino acids. The germline V gene has CDR1 SGHVS and CDR2 FNYEAQ. CDR3 sequence reads: CASSPLTGGFIYEQYF. CDR3 DNA sequence: TGTGCCAGCAGCCCCTTGACAGGGGGCTTTATATACGAGCAGTACTTC.

This rearrangement joins TRBV6-1 to TRBJ1-2, with 9 bases lining up with TRBD1. The J segment lost 7 bases and the V segment lost 4 bases, leaving 10 bases of the junction unmatched. Per germline, CDR1 MNHNS and CDR2 SASEGT. This CDR3 is built from 15 residues. The CDR3 DNA reads as TGTGCCAGCAGTGTCTCCCCCGGGACAGGGTTTGGCTACACCTTC. Its protein product is CASSVSPGTGFGYTF.

This clone was seen just once. V usage is TRBV7-6 and J usage is TRBJ1-3; a weak D match, TRBD1 (5 bases). Trimming took 1 base from V and 0 from J, leaving 13 bases between them. The CDR3 consists of 17 residues. CDR1 SGHVS and CDR2 FNYEAQ come from the germline V gene. CDR3 sequence: CASSLGGSGPSGNTIYF. Here the CDR3 DNA reads TGTGCCAGCAGCTTAGGTGGGTCAGGGCCCTCTGGAAACACCATATATTTT.

The chain joins TRBV5-1 to TRBJ2-1; 11 bases align to TRBD2. This CDR3 contains 15 residues. V was pared by 2 bases and J by 8 bases, with 6 bases of the junction left unmatched. The germline gives CDR1 SGHRS, CDR2 YFSETQ. The CDR3 is CASSLVAGGLDEQFF. In nucleotides, the CDR3 is TGCGCCAGCAGCTTAGTAGCGGGGGGGCTCGATGAGCAGTTCTTC.

V and J are TRBV6-1 and TRBJ1-5, with TRBD1 matching 8 bases. Germline CDR1 is MNHNS and CDR2 is SASEGT. J was trimmed by 6 bases and V by 6 bases; bases with no gene match: 4. CDR3 size: 13 residues. The CDR3 DNA is TGTGCCAGCAGCGACAGGGGTACTCAGCCCCAGCATTTT. The encoded protein is CASSDRGTQPQHF.

The CDR3 loop reads CASSAAGGRLYF. As DNA, the CDR3 is TGTGCCAGCAGCGCGGCCGGGGGGCGCCTGTACTTC. This chain links TRBV21-1 with TRBJ2-7; the tabulated D call, TRBD2, remains unverified against the DNA. TRBV21-1 counts as a pseudogene. The CDR3 runs 12 residues.

The chain uses TRBV29-1 and TRBJ1-1; 10 bases are a match to TRBD1. The junction had 8 bases not matched to a gene; V was cut back by 3 bases and J by 7 bases. Germline assignment: CDR1 SQVTM and CDR2 ANQGSEA. The CDR3 length is 14 residues. The CDR3 DNA sequence: TGCAGCGTTGAGGTTTGGGACAGGGGCCTTGAAGCTTTCTTT. It specifies CSVEVWDRGLEAFF.

In its sample, this clone was seen once. The chain employs TRBV5-1 and TRBJ1-2; D gene ambiguous. Deletions cut 0 bases from V and 2 bases from J, with 11 bases between. The CDR3 runs to 15 residues. Germline assignment: CDR1 SGHRS and CDR2 YFSETQ. The CDR3 DNA is TGCGCCAGCAGCTTGGCCGGGTTAAAAAACTATGGCTACACCTTC. Its translation is CASSLAGLKNYGYTF.

The chain recombines TRBV6-4 with TRBJ2-2; 10 nucleotides agree with TRBD1. The CDR3 extends over 16 amino acids. Trimming cost V 0 bases and J 7 bases; bases outside gene matches: 5. Germline V gives CDR1 MRHNA, CDR2 SNTAGT. CDR3 sequence (DNA): TGTGCCAGCAGTGACTCGGGGACAGGGGCGCTCGGGGAGCTGTTTTTT. As protein: CASSDSGTGALGELFF.

V is TRBV30 and J is TRBJ2-1, with 7 bases identical to TRBD2. This CDR3 has 16 amino acids. The J segment lost 1 base and the V segment lost 0 bases, leaving 6 bases of the junction unmatched. Per the germline V gene, CDR1 is GTSNPN and CDR2 is SVGIG (reference sequence). The CDR3, as DNA: TGTGCCTGGAGTGTATGGGAGGGCCGGTCCTACAATGAGCAGTTCTTC. Translating it yields CAWSVWEGRSYNEQFF.

The chain couples TRBV6-1 to TRBJ2-3; 8 bases match TRBD2. Per the germline V gene, CDR1 is MNHNS and CDR2 is SASEGT. V was clipped by 3 bases and J by 3 bases; unmatched bases: 14. This CDR3 comprises 18 residues. The CDR3 bases are TGTGCCAGCAGTGACTGGACTAGCAACCAAGGCGATACAGATACGCAGTATTTT. Translation: CASSDWTSNQGDTDTQYF.